Detailed here is one T cell receptor (beta chain). The antigen remains undetermined. The entry originates in a study of T-cell memory formation after mild COVID-19. Using its own MiXCR run on the 5' RACE reads, TCRdb lists one record per CDR3 protein. Here the sample spans about 470,000 distinct CDR3 sequences, roughly 18% being singletons. Findings and limits, study-wide: Memory sampled before infection contained some responding clones, suggesting cross-reactive memory joined. Shrinking CD4+ clones were chiefly CM and EM; CD8+ ones were chiefly EMRA.

Germline V gene lookup returns CDR1 SGHVS and CDR2 FQNEAQ. The CDR3 is made up of 15 amino acids. Trimming removed 3 bases from V and 4 bases from J, with 16 bases in between. Source material: PBMCs or a T cell subset sorted from them (not recorded which). This receptor was taken from an adult woman who had mild COVID-19 (a few samples of this study predate the infection). Cell type and time point are not known. This sequence joins TRBV7-8 and TRBJ2-7, with TRBD1 as a possible D gene (6 bases). The CDR3 loop reads CASSLGNRDFYEQYF. In nucleotides, the CDR3 is TGTGCCAGCAGCTTGGGAAACAGGGATTTTTACGAGCAGTACTTC.